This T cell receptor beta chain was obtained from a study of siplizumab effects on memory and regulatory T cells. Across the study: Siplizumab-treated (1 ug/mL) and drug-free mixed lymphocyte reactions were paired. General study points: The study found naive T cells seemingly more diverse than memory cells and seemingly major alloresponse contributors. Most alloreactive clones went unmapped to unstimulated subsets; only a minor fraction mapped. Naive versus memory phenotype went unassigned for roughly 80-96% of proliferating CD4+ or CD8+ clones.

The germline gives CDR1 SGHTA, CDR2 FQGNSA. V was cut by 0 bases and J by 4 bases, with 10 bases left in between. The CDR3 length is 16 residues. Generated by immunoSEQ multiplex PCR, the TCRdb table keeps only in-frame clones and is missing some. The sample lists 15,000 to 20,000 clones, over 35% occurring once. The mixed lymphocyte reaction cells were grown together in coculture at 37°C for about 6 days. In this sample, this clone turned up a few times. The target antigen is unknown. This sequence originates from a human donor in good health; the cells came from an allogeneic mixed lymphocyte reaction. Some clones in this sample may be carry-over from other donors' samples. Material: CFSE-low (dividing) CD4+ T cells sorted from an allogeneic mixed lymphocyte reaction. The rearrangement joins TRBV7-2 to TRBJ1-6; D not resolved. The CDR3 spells CASSLASGNYNSPLHF. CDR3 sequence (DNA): TGTGCCAGCAGCTTAGCGAGCGGAAATTATAATTCACCCCTCCACTTT.